This TCR beta chain was captured by sequencing in a study of blood T cell repertoires in COVID-19. About the study: Whether acute or convalescent, the COVID-19 samples came from the United States, Italy and Spain.

CDR3 length: 14 residues. Looked up from germline, CDR1 is MDHEN and CDR2 is SYDVKM. Trimming took 6 bases from V and 2 from J; bases not matched to a gene: 7. Study processing details: Amplifying reference gene primers gave estimates of nucleated cell counts. TCRdb's table, derived via immunoSEQ multiplex PCR, lists solely in-frame clones and lacks some. D and trimming come from the DNA, and the V and J calls and clone size come from that table. The sample has approximately 250,000 clones; 70% to 90% are singletons. This TCR was recovered from a man aged 50 to 59 with acute or convalescent COVID-19. The sample consisted of peripheral blood. The J gene is TRBJ2-7, the V gene TRBV28; TRBD1 matches at 7 bases. The CDR3 loop reads CASRRTGATYEQYF. In DNA, the CDR3 is TGTGCCAGCAGACGGACAGGAGCTACCTACGAGCAGTACTTC.